This T cell receptor beta chain was sequenced in a study of cytomegalovirus exposure and HLA in healthy donors. Study-level points and caveats: It was reported that the classifier diagnosed cytomegalovirus status with high specificity and sensitivity in both the original and validation cohorts. The investigators catalogued 150 or so TCR beta chains as cytomegalovirus-associated.

Profiling relied on immunoSEQ multiplex PCR, and the TCRdb table lists in-frame clones only, not all of them. The table has about 120,000 clones, 85% to 90% seen once. As for this clone: Its target is not known.

The germline gives CDR1 MNHEY, CDR2 SVGAGI. The CDR3 extends over 15 amino acids. V lost 0 bases, J lost 5 bases, and 13 bases lay in between. Separate from the roughly 670-subject first cohort, the approximately 120-subject validation cohort was the one that the donors belonged to. The sequence derives from a woman in her twenties or thirties in good health and CMV-seropositive. The sequencing input was PBMCs. V and J are TRBV6-5 and TRBJ2-5; D might be TRBD2 (5 bases). The CDR3 DNA is TGTGCCAGCAGTTACTCGGGTTCTAGCTTGGAGACCCAGTACTTC. Translated, it gives CASSYSGSSLETQYF.